The 12 T cell receptor beta chains presented below share a single source sample, sequenced in a study of blood T cell repertoires in COVID-19. Some clones are missing from TCRdb's copy, which holds only in-frame ones; the method was immunoSEQ multiplex PCR. The data contain about 300,000 clones, about 91% of them seen just once; the ten biggest clones take up about 1.5%. The sequencing input was peripheral blood. The source of these receptors is a woman in her twenties or thirties with COVID-19, enrolled during active disease.

This chain connects TRBV3-1 (or the pseudogene TRBV3-2) to TRBJ2-1; a possible D gene is TRBD2 (6 bases). The CDR3 has 12 amino acids. Germline assignment: CDR1 LGHDT and CDR2 YNNKEL (reference sequence). Trimming took off 4 bases at V and 9 bases at J, with 10 bases between the two ends. CDR3 sequence: CASSRTNAEQFF. CDR3 sequence (DNA): TGTGCCAGCAGCCGGACTAATGCTGAGCAGTTCTTC.

J is TRBJ2-1 and V is TRBV9; 8 positions agree with TRBD2. V dropped 1 base and J dropped 4; count of bases not matched to a gene: 7. The CDR3 totals 16 residues. Germline CDR1 reads SGDLS; CDR2 reads YYNGEE. In DNA form, the CDR3 reads TGTGCCAGCAGCGTAACGTCGGGCGGGGGGTACAATGAGCAGTTCTTC. Protein sequence: CASSVTSGGGYNEQFF. The whole variable domain, filled in from reference TRBV9 and TRBJ2-1, reads DSGVTQTPKHLITATGQRVTLRCSPRSGDLSVYWYQQSLDQGLQFLIQYYNGEERAKGNILERFSAQQFPDLHSELNLSSLELGDSALYFCASSVTSGGGYNEQFFGPGTRLTVL.

This sequence joins TRBV7-8 and TRBJ1-5; 7 bases match TRBD1. Trimming at V came to 5 bases and at J to 1 base, leaving 11 bases not matched to a gene. This CDR3 comprises 17 residues. Germline assignment: CDR1 SGHVS and CDR2 FQNEAQ. CDR3 loop: CASSGTGVGLSNQPQHF. The CDR3, as DNA: TGTGCCAGCAGCGGTACAGGGGTAGGATTAAGCAATCAGCCCCAGCATTTT. Together with reference TRBV7-8 and TRBJ1-5, the CDR3 gives the full variable domain: GAGVSQSPRYKVAKRGQDVALRCDPISGHVSLFWYQQALGQGPEFLTYFQNEAQLDKSGLPSDRFFAERPEGSVSTLKIQRTQQEDSAVYLCASSGTGVGLSNQPQHFGDGTRLSIL.

V is TRBV5-1 and J is TRBJ1-3; D gene unclear. The CDR3 totals 16 residues. In germline, CDR1 is SGHRS, CDR2 YFSETQ. Trimming removed 0 bases from V and 4 bases from J, with 14 bases in between. The CDR3 region has the DNA TGCGCCAGCAGCTTGGCGGGGAGTGGTCGGGGAAACACCATATATTTT. This gives the protein CASSLAGSGRGNTIYF.

The sample holds a few counts of this clone. The J gene is TRBJ1-1, the V gene TRBV19; D is possibly TRBD1 (5 bases). Between the trimmed V and J ends, which lost 5 bases and 2 bases, there was a span of 12 bases. This CDR3 spans 14 amino acids. CDR1 is LNHDA, CDR2 SQIVND, per germline (reference sequence). CDR3 DNA sequence: TGTGCCAGTAGTGCCTACAGGAGAAACACTGAAGCTTTCTTT. This gives the protein CASSAYRRNTEAFF.

V gene TRBV7-6 combines with J gene TRBJ2-2, with 7 bases lining up with TRBD2. The CDR3 extends over 18 amino acids. Looked up from germline, CDR1 is SGHVS and CDR2 is FNYEAQ. The J segment lost 1 base and the V segment lost 0 bases, leaving 8 bases of the junction unmatched. The CDR3: CASSLAGGQGRNTGELFF. The CDR3 DNA reads TGTGCCAGCAGCTTAGCGGGAGGGCAGGGTCGGAACACCGGGGAGCTGTTTTTT.

The chain is built from TRBV2 and TRBJ1-5; 7 bases are shared with TRBD1. The CDR3 has 15 residues. Germline trimming cut 5 bases from V and 6 bases from J; bases unmatched to any gene: 10. Germline V gene lookup returns CDR1 SNHLY and CDR2 FYNNEI. The CDR3 here is CASSRGDSLSQPQHF. The CDR3 nucleotides are TGTGCCAGCAGTAGGGGGGACAGCCTCAGTCAGCCCCAGCATTTT.

This sequence joins TRBV9 and TRBJ2-1, with 9 positions matching TRBD2. The V gene's germline CDR1 is SGDLS and CDR2 YYNGEE. The CDR3 is 16 residues long. J was trimmed by 1 base and V by 4 bases; bases with no gene match: 6. CDR3 sequence: CASSYAGGRSYNEQFF. The CDR3 DNA sequence: TGTGCCAGCAGCTACGCGGGGGGGCGGTCCTACAATGAGCAGTTCTTC.

The chain combines TRBV7-9 with TRBJ1-2, with D hard to call. The CDR3 contains 13 residues. Trimming removed 1 base at V and 8 bases at J, with 11 bases between. Looked up from germline, CDR1 is SEHNR and CDR2 is FQNEAQ (reference sequence). CDR3 amino acids: CASSLVLGQGYTF. The DNA of the CDR3 is TGTGCCAGCAGCTTAGTGCTAGGCCAGGGCTACACCTTC.

This chain links TRBV19 with TRBJ1-1; D is possibly TRBD1 (5 bases). V lost 5 bases to trimming and J lost 1 base, with 11 bases between them. This CDR3 region has 14 residues. Germline CDR1 LNHDA, CDR2 SQIVND (reference sequence). The DNA of the CDR3 is TGTGCCAGTAGTGTGACAGTCACGAACACTGAAGCTTTCTTT. Translating gives CASSVTVTNTEAFF.

The rearrangement links TRBV6-2 or TRBV6-3 to TRBJ2-1; 8 bases match TRBD2. From germline, CDR1 is MNHEY and CDR2 SVGEGT. Trimming cost V 6 bases and J 7 bases; bases outside gene matches: 11. The CDR3 sequence is 15 residues long. CDR3 nucleotide sequence: TGTGCCAGCAGCCACGGGACGGGGGGGGTTAATGAGCAGTTCTTC. It yields the protein CASSHGTGGVNEQFF.

This chain connects TRBV9 to TRBJ2-7; 7 bases align to TRBD2. From germline, CDR1 is SGDLS and CDR2 YYNGEE. CDR3 length: 15 residues. Losses at the gene ends were 0 bases for V and 3 bases for J; bases not matched to a gene: 6. The CDR3 DNA follows: TGTGCCAGCAGCGTAGGATCGGGGGGACTCTACGAGCAGTACTTC. Its protein product is CASSVGSGGLYEQYF.